This TCR beta chain was identified during a study of blood T cell repertoires in COVID-19. Overall study context: Samples taken during acute and convalescent COVID-19 were collected in the United States, Italy and Spain. PBMCs, B-cell-depleted T cells, or T cells were the source of the cDNA or gDNA that made up the material.

In the original workflow: Reference gene primer amplification gave nucleated cell count estimates. Assay used: immunoSEQ multiplex PCR; TCRdb lists only in-frame clones, some missing. From that table come the V and J calls and clone size; the DNA was used to work out D and trimming. The profile covers about 81,000 clones, with around 82% appearing a single time and approximately 7.3% taken by the ten largest. From germline, CDR1 is LGHNA and CDR2 YSLEER. V was trimmed by 6 bases and J by 0 bases, leaving 12 bases between them. The CDR3 runs 15 residues. This sequence originates from a human donor in a cohort sampled during active COVID-19. The chain links TRBV4-3 to TRBJ1-3; D remains unclear. The sample was peripheral blood. The CDR3 loop is CASRGGTSSGNTIYF. As DNA, the CDR3 is TGCGCCAGCAGGGGAGGCACGAGCTCTGGAAACACCATATATTTT.